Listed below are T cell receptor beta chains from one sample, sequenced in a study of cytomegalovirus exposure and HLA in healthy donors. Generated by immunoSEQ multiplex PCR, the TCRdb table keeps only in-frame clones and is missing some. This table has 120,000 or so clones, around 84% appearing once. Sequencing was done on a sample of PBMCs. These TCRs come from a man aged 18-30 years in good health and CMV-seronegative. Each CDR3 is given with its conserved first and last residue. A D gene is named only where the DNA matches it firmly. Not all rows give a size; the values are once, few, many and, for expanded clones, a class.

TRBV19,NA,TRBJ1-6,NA,CASSPGNLYNSPLHF,TGTGCCAGTAGTCCGGGAAACCTCTATAATTCACCCCTCCACTTT
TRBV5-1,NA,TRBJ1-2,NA,CASSFDVGSGYTF,TGCGCCAGCAGCTTTGACGTCGGGAGTGGCTACACCTTC
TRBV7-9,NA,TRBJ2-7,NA,CASSTYYEQYF,TGTGCCAGCAGCACCTACTACGAGCAGTACTTC
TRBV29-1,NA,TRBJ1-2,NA,CSVGRGDYGYTF,TGCAGCGTTGGGAGGGGCGACTATGGCTACACCTTC
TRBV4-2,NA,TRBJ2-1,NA,CASSLTPGAGSYNEQFF,TGTGCCAGCAGCCTTACCCCAGGGGCCGGCTCCTACAATGAGCAGTTCTTC
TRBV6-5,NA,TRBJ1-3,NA,CASSYSRDHSGNTIYF,TGTGCCAGCAGTTACTCTCGGGATCATTCTGGAAACACCATATATTTT
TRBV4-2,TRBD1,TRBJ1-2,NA,CASRTGTGEDGYTF,TGTGCCAGCAGAACCGGGACAGGGGAGGATGGCTACACCTTC
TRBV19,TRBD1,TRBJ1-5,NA,CASSSGTGGLQPQHF,TGTGCCAGTAGTTCCGGGACAGGGGGCCTTCAGCCCCAGCATTTT
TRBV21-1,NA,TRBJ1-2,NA,CASSITRGYTF,TGTGCCAGCAGCATAACGAGAGGCTACACCTTC
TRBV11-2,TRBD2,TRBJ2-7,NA,CASSYPGRAEQYF,TGTGCCAGCAGCTACCCCGGGAGGGCCGAGCAGTACTTC
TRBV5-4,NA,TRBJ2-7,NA,CASSGGLSYEQYF,TGTGCCAGCAGCGGGGGCCTCTCCTACGAGCAGTACTTC
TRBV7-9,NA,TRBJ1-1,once,CASSHGGLPNTEAFF,TGTGCCAGCAGCCACGGAGGGCTACCCAACACTGAAGCTTTCTTT
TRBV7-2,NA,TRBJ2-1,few,CASSLRPGTKGSSYNEQFF,TGTGCCAGCAGCTTACGCCCGGGAACCAAGGGTAGCTCCTACAATGAGCAGTTCTTC
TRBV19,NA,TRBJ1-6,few,CASMGGMNSPLHF,TGTGCCAGTATGGGGGGGATGAATTCACCCCTCCACTTT
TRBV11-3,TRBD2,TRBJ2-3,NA,CASSPSGIAGTTDTQYF,TGTGCCAGCAGCCCCTCGGGCATAGCGGGGACCACAGATACGCAGTATTTT
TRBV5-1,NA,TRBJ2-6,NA,CASSRSGNSGANVLTF,TGCGCCAGCAGCCGTTCAGGGAACTCTGGGGCCAACGTCCTGACTTTC
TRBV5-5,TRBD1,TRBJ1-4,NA,CASSGTGTALEKLFF,TGTGCCAGCAGCGGGACCGGGACAGCACTAGAAAAACTGTTTTTT
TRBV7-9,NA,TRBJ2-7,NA,CASSLVRGRDEQYF,TGTGCCAGCAGCTTAGTCCGGGGTAGGGACGAGCAGTACTTC
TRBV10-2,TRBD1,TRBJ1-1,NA,CASSETGGEETEAFF,TGCGCCAGCAGTGAGACAGGGGGCGAGGAAACTGAAGCTTTCTTT
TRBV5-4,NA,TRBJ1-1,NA,CASSLDLAHRPPGGTEAFF,TGTGCCAGCAGCTTGGACTTAGCCCACCGACCCCCAGGAGGCACTGAAGCTTTCTTT
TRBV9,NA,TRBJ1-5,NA,CASSVQAGGNQPQHF,TGTGCCAGCAGCGTACAGGCAGGAGGGAATCAGCCCCAGCATTTT
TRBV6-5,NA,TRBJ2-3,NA,CASSLTEDTDTQYF,TGTGCCAGCAGTTTAACGGAGGACACAGATACGCAGTATTTT
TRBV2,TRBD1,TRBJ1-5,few,CASSVRQGGNQPQHF,TGTGCCAGCAGTGTCAGACAGGGTGGGAATCAGCCCCAGCATTTT
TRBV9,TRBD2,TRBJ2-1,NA,CASSEAPSGGVSYNEQFF,TGTGCCAGCAGCGAAGCCCCTAGCGGGGGGGTCTCCTACAATGAGCAGTTCTTC
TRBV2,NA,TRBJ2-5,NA,CASSEAWTKETQYF,TGTGCCAGCAGTGAAGCCTGGACTAAAGAGACCCAGTACTTC
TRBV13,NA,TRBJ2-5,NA,CASSLRETQYF,TGTGCCAGCAGCTTACGAGAGACCCAGTACTTC
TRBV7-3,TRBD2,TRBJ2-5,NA,CASSLAGGGETQYF,TGTGCCAGCAGCCTAGCGGGGGGAGGAGAGACCCAGTACTTC
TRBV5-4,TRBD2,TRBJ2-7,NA,CASSLRLAGTYEQYF,TGTGCCAGCAGCTTAAGACTAGCGGGGACCTACGAGCAGTACTTC
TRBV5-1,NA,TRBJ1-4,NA,CASSLRGADEKLFF,TGCGCCAGCAGCCTCCGGGGGGCCGATGAAAAACTGTTTTTT
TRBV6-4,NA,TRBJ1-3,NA,CASSDLPGQEISGNTIYF,TGTGCCAGCAGTGACCTTCCGGGACAAGAAATCTCTGGAAACACCATATATTTT
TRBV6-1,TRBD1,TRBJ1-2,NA,CASEPTPRQGYGYTF,TGTGCCAGCGAACCTACTCCTCGACAGGGCTATGGCTACACCTTC
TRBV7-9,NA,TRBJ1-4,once,CSSSFFPKGENEKLFF,TGTTCCAGCAGCTTTTTTCCAAAGGGAGAAAATGAAAAACTGTTTTTT
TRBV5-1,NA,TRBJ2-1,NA,CASSSPNGNEQFF,TGCGCCAGCAGCTCCCCCAACGGCAATGAGCAGTTCTTC